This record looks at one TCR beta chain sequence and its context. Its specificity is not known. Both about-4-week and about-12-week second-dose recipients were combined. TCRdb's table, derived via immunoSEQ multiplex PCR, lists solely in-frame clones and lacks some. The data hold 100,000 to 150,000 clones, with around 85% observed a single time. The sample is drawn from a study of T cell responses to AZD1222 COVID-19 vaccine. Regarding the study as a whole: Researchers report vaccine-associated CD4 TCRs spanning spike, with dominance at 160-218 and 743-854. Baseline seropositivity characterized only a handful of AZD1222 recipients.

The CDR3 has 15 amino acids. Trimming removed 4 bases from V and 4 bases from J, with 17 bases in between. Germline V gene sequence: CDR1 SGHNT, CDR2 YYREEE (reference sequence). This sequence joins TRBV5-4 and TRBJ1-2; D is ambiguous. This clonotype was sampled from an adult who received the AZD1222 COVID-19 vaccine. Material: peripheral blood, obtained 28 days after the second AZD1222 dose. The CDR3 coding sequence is TGTGCCAGCAGCGAAATTAACCGACTTGGCTATGGCTACACCTTC. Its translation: CASSEINRLGYGYTF.